These T cell receptor beta chains were read from a single sample in a study of T cell repertoires in cytomegalovirus infection. These receptors' antigens are unknown. TCRdb reprocessed the reads via MiXCR and lists one record per CDR3 protein. In the table there are about 830,000 distinct CDR3 sequences, less than 35% of which are singletons. Sequencing was performed on cultured CD8+ T cells from PBMCs, taken from culture after CMV antigen stimulation. The receptors were sampled from a human donor in good health (CMV status not recorded). Some clones in this sample may be carry-over from other donors' samples. The CDR3 runs from the conserved cysteine through the conserved F or W. The D gene is left open where the match is weak. The size entry is marked missing in some rows and otherwise reads once, few, many or a size class.

j_call clone_size v_call d_call cdr3_aa cdr3_nt
TRBJ1-1 - TRBV19 - CASTYGLTEAFF TGTGCCAGTACGTACGGCCTGACTGAAGCTTTCTTT
TRBJ2-3 - TRBV27 TRBD2 CASSNGKWDYLPDTQYF TGTGCCAGCAGTAACGGAAAATGGGACTATCTGCCAGATACGCAGTATTTT
TRBJ2-7 - TRBV6-5 TRBD2 CASSQRGDGEQYF TGTGCCAGCAGTCAGCGGGGGGATGGCGAGCAGTACTTC
TRBJ2-7 - TRBV27 - CASSFLAQGKGYEQYF TGTGCCAGCAGTTTCCTCGCTCAGGGTAAAGGCTACGAGCAGTACTTC
TRBJ2-1 - TRBV12-3/TRBV12-4 TRBD2 CASSPTSGDLNNEQFF TGTGCCAGCAGCCCCACTAGCGGCGATTTGAATAATGAGCAGTTCTTC
TRBJ2-3 - TRBV27 TRBD1 CASSSLTGGRDTQYF TGTGCCAGCAGTTCATTGACAGGGGGCAGGGATACGCAGTATTTT
TRBJ2-1 - TRBV11-2 - CASSLKHLGNEQFF TGTGCCAGCAGCTTAAAACACCTTGGGAATGAGCAGTTCTTC
TRBJ2-1 - TRBV12-3/TRBV12-4 - CANSPTGDSYNEQFF TGTGCCAACAGTCCCACTGGCGACTCCTACAATGAGCAGTTCTTC
TRBJ2-4 few TRBV14 - CASRFKDIGGKNIQYF TGTGCCAGCAGATTCAAGGACATTGGGGGCAAAAACATTCAGTACTTC
TRBJ2-2 - TRBV20-1 TRBD1 CSARTGGGTGELFF TGCAGTGCGAGGACAGGGGGAGGCACCGGGGAGCTGTTTTTT
TRBJ2-1 - TRBV14 - CASNPGTFSSYNEQFF TGTGCCAGCAACCCCGGTACCTTCAGCTCCTACAATGAGCAGTTCTTC
TRBJ2-1 few TRBV5-1 - CATTLRGKGNEQFF TGCGCCACCACCCTACGTGGAAAGGGCAATGAGCAGTTCTTC
TRBJ2-3 - TRBV20-1 - CSARDRQGHTDTQYF TGCAGTGCTAGAGATCGGCAGGGACACACAGATACGCAGTATTTT
TRBJ1-1 - TRBV12-3/TRBV12-4 TRBD1 CASSPRQGHMNTEAFF TGTGCCAGCAGTCCCCGACAGGGCCACATGAACACTGAAGCTTTCTTT
TRBJ1-1 few TRBV7-4 - CASSLASRDSTEAFF TGTGCCAGCAGCTTAGCGAGTAGAGATTCCACTGAAGCTTTCTTT
TRBJ2-5 - TRBV15 TRBD2 CATSSPSGGGAWTQYF TGTGCCACCAGCAGTCCCTCGGGAGGGGGGGCTTGGACCCAGTACTTC
TRBJ2-1 - TRBV27 TRBD1 CASRVQGSYNEQFF TGTGCCAGCAGAGTACAGGGGTCCTACAATGAGCAGTTCTTC
TRBJ2-7 - TRBV7-8 TRBD1 CASSTPGQCAYEQYF TGTGCCAGCAGCACTCCGGGACAGTGCGCCTACGAGCAGTACTTC
TRBJ2-3 few TRBV7-9 - CASSLERDPTDTQYF TGTGCCAGCAGCTTAGAAAGGGACCCCACAGATACGCAGTATTTT
TRBJ2-5 - TRBV7-9 - CASSFYSDSLRETQYF TGTGCCAGCAGCTTCTATTCGGACAGCTTACGAGAGACCCAGTACTTC
TRBJ2-1 - TRBV4-1 - CASSHSHEQFF TGCGCCAGCAGCCATTCTCATGAGCAGTTCTTC
TRBJ1-5 - TRBV6-5 - CASSYSGVNQPQHF TGTGCCAGCAGTTACTCGGGCGTCAATCAGCCCCAGCATTTT